The 21 T cell receptor beta chains in this list originate from one sample, sequenced in a study of blood T cell repertoires in COVID-19. Assay used: immunoSEQ multiplex PCR; TCRdb lists only in-frame clones, some missing. The table records some 45,000 clones, approximately 86% of them present only once. The specimen sequenced was peripheral blood. Receptors originate from a man aged 55-75 years with active COVID-19.

This sequence joins TRBV19 and TRBJ2-3; D is unresolved. This CDR3 spans 15 amino acids. Germline CDR1 LNHDA, CDR2 SQIVND (reference sequence). V was cut by 5 bases and J by 1 base, with 13 bases left in between. CDR3 loop: CASSLPGAGTDTQYF. CDR3 in DNA: TGTGCCAGTAGTCTCCCGGGTGCAGGCACAGATACGCAGTATTTT.

V usage is TRBV5-1 and J usage is TRBJ2-1; 7 bases match TRBD1. Germline V gene data show CDR1 as SGHRS and CDR2 as YFSETQ. This CDR3 has 16 amino acids. Germline trimming cut 2 bases from V and 6 bases from J; bases unmatched to any gene: 11. In nucleotides, the CDR3 is TGCGCCAGCAGCTTCGAAGGTGGACAGGTGCCCAATGAGCAGTTCTTC. Amino acids: CASSFEGGQVPNEQFF.

This chain links TRBV19 with TRBJ1-4; 7 nucleotides agree with TRBD1. J was trimmed by 5 bases and V by 5 bases; bases with no gene match: 8. The CDR3 runs 15 residues. CDR1 LNHDA and CDR2 SQIVND come from the germline V gene (reference sequence). The CDR3 region is CASSPGQSRNEKLFF. The DNA of the CDR3 is TGTGCCAGTAGTCCGGGACAGTCTCGAAATGAAAAACTGTTTTTT. Variable domain in full (rest from reference TRBV19 and TRBJ1-4): DGGITQSPKYLFRKEGQNVTLSCEQNLNHDAMYWYRQDPGQGLRLIYYSQIVNDFQKGDIAEGYSVSREKKESFPLTVTSAQKNPTAFYLCASSPGQSRNEKLFFGSGTQLSVL.

CDR3 amino acids: CASSLAWNTGELFF. The CDR3 bases are TGTGCCAGCAGCTTGGCGTGGAACACCGGGGAGCTGTTTTTT. The rearrangement links TRBV5-6 to TRBJ2-2, with unresolved D. The CDR3 spans 14 residues. The germline gives CDR1 SGHDT, CDR2 YYEEEE. V lost 0 bases and J lost 1, with 4 bases in between.

The rearrangement joins TRBV25-1 to TRBJ2-3; 8 nucleotides align to TRBD2. This CDR3 comprises 16 residues. J gave up 2 bases and V 2 bases, and 6 bases lay outside the gene matches. Germline V gene lookup returns CDR1 MGHDK and CDR2 SYGVNS. CDR3: CASSEGTSGTTDTQYF. The CDR3 DNA is TGTGCCAGCAGTGAAGGAACTAGCGGAACCACAGATACGCAGTATTTT.

CDR3 sequence (DNA): TGTGCCAGTAGCCGAACCTGGGACAGCCAAAACATTCAGTACTTC. Translation gives CASSRTWDSQNIQYF. The V gene is TRBV19, the J gene TRBJ2-4, with 7 bases fitting TRBD1. The length of the CDR3 is 15 residues. Germline CDR1 LNHDA, CDR2 SQIVND (reference sequence). V lost 6 bases to trimming and J lost 5 bases; unmatched junction nucleotides: 10.

Regarding this clone: The sample contains more than one DNA sequence encoding this CDR3. The rearrangement uses TRBV5-1 and TRBJ2-2, with no clear D. Germline-derived CDR1 and CDR2 are SGHRS and YFSETQ. This CDR3 has 14 residues. Trimming left V 0 bases short and J 1 base short, with 4 bases between. CDR3 amino acids: CASSLGQNTGELFF. CDR3 nucleotides: TGCGCCAGCAGCTTGGGTCAGAACACCGGGGAGCTGTTTTTT.

The CDR3 is CASRSSGTLIYEQYF. The CDR3 DNA follows: TGTGCCAGTAGATCATCCGGGACACTTATCTACGAGCAGTACTTC. This chain uses TRBV19 with TRBJ2-7; D is possibly TRBD1 (6 bases). CDR3 length: 15 amino acids. The ends were cut back, 6 bases at V and 3 bases at J, with 18 bases in the middle. Looked up from germline, CDR1 is LNHDA and CDR2 is SQIVND (reference sequence).

The gene calls are TRBV28 and TRBJ2-2; 15 nucleotides align to TRBD2. CDR1 is MDHEN and CDR2 is SYDVKM in the germline V gene. Losses at the gene ends were 6 bases for V and 7 bases for J; bases not matched to a gene: 9. There are 17 residues in the CDR3. This chain's CDR3 is CASSSGLAGGQNGELFF. The DNA for the CDR3 is TGTGCCAGCAGCTCTGGACTAGCGGGGGGGCAGAACGGGGAGCTGTTTTTT.

In regard to this clone: One end of the junction varies from germline; a read error may be responsible. The chain recombines TRBV28 with TRBJ1-2; a weak D match, TRBD1 (5 bases). This CDR3 region has 12 residues. Germline CDR1 MDHEN, CDR2 SYDVKM. DNA for the CDR3: TGTGCCAGCAGTTTCCCCCCGGGCCGGGGGGCCTTC. The encoded protein is CASSFPPGRGAF.

The chain links TRBV29-1 to TRBJ1-3; no firm D call. This CDR3 is built from 12 residues. Trimming removed 7 bases from V and 0 bases from J, with 7 bases in between. From germline, CDR1 is SQVTM and CDR2 ANQGSEA. The CDR3 protein is CSGASSGNTIYF. The CDR3 DNA follows: TGCAGCGGCGCGAGCTCTGGAAACACCATATATTTT.

This clone was picked up a small number of times. This chain connects TRBV12-3 or TRBV12-4 to TRBJ2-7; no clear D gene. This CDR3 is built from 12 residues. Trimming left V 7 bases short and J 0 bases short, with 7 bases between. The CDR3 region has the DNA TGTGCCAGCACCCACAACTCCTACGAGCAGTACTTC. It specifies CASTHNSYEQYF.

The chain joins TRBV11-3 to TRBJ1-6; D is possibly TRBD1 (6 bases). The CDR3 is 18 amino acids. Between the trimmed V and J ends, which lost 4 bases and 0 bases, there was a span of 16 bases. Germline loops: CDR1 SGHNT, CDR2 YENEEA. CDR3: CASSSGGRGGSYNSPLHF. For the CDR3, the DNA is TGTGCCAGCAGCTCCGGGGGTAGGGGGGGCTCCTATAATTCACCCCTCCACTTT.

This chain connects TRBV5-4 to TRBJ2-2, with 7 positions matching TRBD2. Germline-derived CDR1 and CDR2 are SGHNT and YYREEE (reference sequence). This CDR3 has 16 residues. Trimming at V came to 5 bases and at J to 4 bases, leaving 11 bases not matched to a gene. CDR3: CASRPRLAGFTGELFF. CDR3 coding DNA: TGTGCCAGCAGACCCCGACTAGCCGGTTTCACCGGGGAGCTGTTTTTT.

The chain links TRBV2 to TRBJ1-2, with a possible D match to TRBD1 (6 bases). Germline loops: CDR1 SNHLY, CDR2 FYNNEI. This CDR3 contains 15 residues. V was shortened by 2 bases and J by 5 bases, with 15 bases between the two germline ends. The DNA for the CDR3 is TGTGCCAGCAGTGAATCAGGACAGTCCCTATATGGCTACACCTTC. Translating it yields CASSESGQSLYGYTF.

This sequence joins TRBV15 and TRBJ1-2; 8 bases map to TRBD1. The CDR3 loop spans 15 amino acids. Germline V CDR1 and CDR2: LNHNV, YYDKDF (reference sequence). V lost 0 bases, J lost 0 bases, and 0 bases stayed unmatched. CDR3 region: CATSREGQANYGYTF. CDR3 DNA: TGTGCCACCAGCAGAGAGGGACAGGCTAACTATGGCTACACCTTC.

V is TRBV5-4 and J is TRBJ2-3, with 10 bases fitting TRBD2. Germline lookup yields CDR1 SGHNT and CDR2 YYREEE (reference sequence). V trimming: 4 bases; J trimming: 4 bases; junction bases outside the gene matches: 9. There are 16 residues in the CDR3. The CDR3 reads CASSVERGGGSDTQYF. The CDR3 nucleotides are TGTGCCAGCAGCGTCGAGCGGGGGGGCGGGTCAGATACGCAGTATTTT.

J is TRBJ1-2 and V is TRBV4-3; D possibly corresponds to TRBD1 (5 bases). Germline lookup yields CDR1 LGHNA and CDR2 YSLEER. V lost 3 bases, J lost 2 bases, and 7 bases lay in between. The CDR3 totals 13 residues. The CDR3 region has the DNA TGCGCCAGCAGCCAGGGGCACAACTATGGCTACACCTTC. Residues: CASSQGHNYGYTF.

The chain carries TRBV28 and TRBJ2-7, with a weak D call TRBD2 (6 bases). Deletions cut 2 bases from V and 0 bases from J, with 8 bases between. CDR1 is MDHEN, CDR2 SYDVKM, per germline. CDR3 length: 14 residues. CDR3 nucleotides: TGTGCCAGCAGTTTAGCGGGACGCTCCTACGAGCAGTACTTC. It codes for CASSLAGRSYEQYF.

To note about this clone: Distinct nucleotide sequences in the sample also encode this CDR3. This chain connects TRBV24-1 to TRBJ1-1, with D tentatively TRBD1 (5 bases). Germline V gives CDR1 KGHDR, CDR2 SFDVKD. V gave up 10 bases and J gave up 4 bases, with 15 bases separating them. The CDR3 contains 13 residues. CDR3 loop: CATTVGQGTEAFF. Here the CDR3 DNA reads TGTGCCACTACGGTGGGGCAGGGCACTGAAGCTTTCTTT.

The chain is built from TRBV6-5 and TRBJ1-6, with 9 bases matching TRBD1. Per the germline V gene, CDR1 is MNHEY and CDR2 is SVGAGI. The CDR3 totals 14 residues. V lost 5 bases, J lost 10 bases, and 6 bases stayed unmatched. The CDR3 sequence: CASSRGQGRSPLHF. The CDR3 DNA reads TGTGCCAGCAGTAGAGGACAGGGGCGGTCACCCCTCCACTTT.